These 29 T cell receptor beta chains were all obtained from the same sample, sequenced in a study of blood T cells in healthy people across ages. With a J-beta primer mix and a sample-barcoded 5' primer, a second PCR ran about 6 to 11 cycles. TCRdb re-called the 5' RACE reads through MiXCR, storing one row per CDR3 protein. The data contain approximately 580,000 distinct CDR3 sequences, around 24% of them singletons. These data are also associated with another study on T cells of mothers and their children.

Sequencing used blood. These receptors were taken from a boy younger than 18 in good health.

This clonotype was counted a few times. This chain uses TRBV20-1 with TRBJ2-5; no clear D. The DNA end is more similar to TRBJ2-7, so the J call may be wrong. Germline values: CDR1 DFQATT, CDR2 SNEGSKA (reference sequence). This CDR3 has 15 amino acids. CDR3 nucleotides: TGCAGTGCTAGTCCCCCCCCGGGTAGCCCCTACGAGCAGTACTTC. The encoded protein is CSASPPPGSPYEQYF.

The genes are TRBV5-6 and TRBJ2-7, with 8 bases lining up with TRBD1. Trimming at V came to 4 bases and at J to 4 bases, leaving 7 bases not matched to a gene. The germline CDR1 and CDR2 sequences are SGHDT and YYEEEE. This CDR3 has 14 residues. The CDR3 DNA sequence: TGTGCCAGCAGCGAGGACAGGGCGAGGTACGAGCAGTACTTC. It is translated as CASSEDRARYEQYF.

The V call is TRBV11-2, the J call TRBJ2-1; D not certain. Germline values: CDR1 SGHAT, CDR2 FQNNGV. Trimming took 0 bases from V and 6 from J, leaving 9 bases between them. The CDR3 spans 14 residues. The CDR3 loop is CASSLEGILNEQFF. In DNA, the CDR3 is TGTGCCAGCAGCTTAGAAGGGATCCTCAATGAGCAGTTCTTC.

The CDR3 bases are TGTGCCACCAGCCAGAGTAACGGACAGGGCGCCGGGGAGCTGTTTTTT. This encodes CATSQSNGQGAGELFF. The V gene is TRBV15, the J gene TRBJ2-2, with 8 bases matching TRBD1. This CDR3 contains 16 residues. In germline, CDR1 is LNHNV, CDR2 YYDKDF (reference sequence). V lost 5 bases and J lost 6; bases outside the gene matches: 11.

This clonotype has only a few counts. The V call is TRBV4-1, the J call TRBJ2-1; D is ambiguous. The J call may be faulty, since TRBJ2-7 better matches the DNA end. CDR3 length: 12 residues. Looked up from germline, CDR1 is MGHRA and CDR2 is YSYEKL. CDR3 nucleotide sequence: TGCGCCAGCAGCCAAGAGGGCGACGAGCAGTACTTC. It codes for CASSQEGDEQYF.

The chain employs TRBV28 and TRBJ1-1; 9 bases are shared with TRBD1. The CDR3 is made up of 16 amino acids. V was pared by 1 base and J by 3 bases, with 6 bases of the junction left unmatched. CDR1 is MDHEN, CDR2 SYDVKM, per germline. The CDR3 nucleotides are TGTGCCAGCAGTTTATTGGACAGGGGAGGATACACTGAAGCTTTCTTT. This sequence encodes CASSLLDRGGYTEAFF.

Only a few counts were recorded for this clonotype. This sequence joins TRBV9 and TRBJ2-5; TRBD1 might be the D (7 bases). The length of the CDR3 is 16 residues. V shed 0 bases and J shed 3 bases, with 15 bases lying between them. Germline loops: CDR1 SGDLS, CDR2 YYNGEE. The CDR3 sequence is CASSVDPQGGEETQYF. As DNA, the CDR3 is TGTGCCAGCAGCGTAGACCCGCAGGGGGGCGAAGAGACCCAGTACTTC.

This chain joins TRBV11-3 and TRBJ2-5; TRBD2 matches 7 bases. Germline CDR1 is SGHNT and CDR2 is YENEEA. V gave up 5 bases and J gave up 5 bases; unmatched junction bases: 8. This CDR3 has 14 amino acids. The CDR3 nucleotides are TGTGCCAGCAGCCAAAGCGGGGAATCGGAGACCCAGTACTTC. Amino acids: CASSQSGESETQYF.

This clonotype was recorded many times. The CDR3 bases are TGCAGCGTTGAAGATGGGACAGGGGGCTACGAGCAGTACTTC. It specifies CSVEDGTGGYEQYF. J is TRBJ2-5 and V is TRBV29-1, with 11 bases fitting TRBD1. The J call may be incorrect, as the DNA end agrees better with TRBJ2-7. The germline CDR1 and CDR2 sequences are SQVTM and ANQGSEA. The CDR3 is made up of 14 amino acids.

This clonotype was picked up many times. The genes are TRBV7-3 and TRBJ2-1; the match to TRBD1 covers 9 bases. Germline V CDR1 and CDR2: SGHTA, FQGTGA. This CDR3 is 15 amino acids long. The trim removed 2 bases at V and 2 bases at J, leaving 1 base unmatched. CDR3 residues: CASSLDRGTYNEQFF. DNA of the CDR3: TGTGCCAGCAGCTTAGACAGGGGGACCTACAATGAGCAGTTCTTC.

J is TRBJ2-3 and V is TRBV29-1; 7 nucleotides align to TRBD2. The germline gives CDR1 SQVTM, CDR2 ANQGSEA. The CDR3 covers 15 residues. V shed 7 bases, J shed 4 bases, and the junction held 14 bases outside the gene matches. The CDR3 DNA follows: TGCAGCGCTGTGTCCGCGGGAGATTTATCAGATACGCAGTATTTT. Translating it yields CSAVSAGDLSDTQYF.

This clonotype was seen more than once but under ten times. The genes are TRBV28 and TRBJ2-7; tentatively, D is TRBD1 or TRBD2 (5 bases each). V lost 8 bases and J 2 bases, leaving 16 bases between the germline ends. The length of the CDR3 is 14 residues. Germline loops: CDR1 MDHEN, CDR2 SYDVKM. The CDR3 here is CASGTRDLTYEQYF. Here the CDR3 DNA reads TGTGCCAGCGGAACCAGGGACCTTACCTACGAGCAGTACTTC.

The chain combines TRBV6-1 with TRBJ2-4; 7 nucleotides align to TRBD1. V gave up 6 bases and J gave up 0 bases; unmatched junction bases: 11. Germline V gene sequence: CDR1 MNHNS, CDR2 SASEGT. The CDR3 has 17 residues. CDR3 sequence (DNA): TGTGCCAGCAGACCGGGACAGTTAAGTATAGCCAAAAACATTCAGTACTTC. Translation: CASRPGQLSIAKNIQYF.

The J gene is TRBJ1-6, the V gene TRBV20-1; D gene ambiguous. Germline CDR1 DFQATT, CDR2 SNEGSKA (reference sequence). Trimming took 0 bases from V and 7 from J, leaving 16 bases between them. There are 16 residues in the CDR3. CDR3: CSARDLVKPLNSPLHF. In DNA, the CDR3 is TGCAGTGCTAGAGATCTAGTCAAGCCCCTAAATTCACCCCTCCACTTT.

This clonotype was seen a few times. The chain is built from TRBV28 and TRBJ2-7, with D unclear. V lost 7 bases, J lost 3 bases, and 7 bases lay in between. The CDR3 runs to 11 residues. Germline V gene data show CDR1 as MDHEN and CDR2 as SYDVKM. The CDR3 DNA is TGTGCCAGCACCGCGAACTACGAGCAGTACTTC. Amino acid sequence: CASTANYEQYF.

This clonotype has at least ten counts. V and J are TRBV6-4 and TRBJ2-6; D not resolved. This CDR3 has 16 amino acids. Germline V gene data show CDR1 as MRHNA and CDR2 as SNTAGT. V lost 2 bases and J lost 0, with 8 bases in between. The CDR3 nucleotides are TGTGCCAGCAGTGACGCAGCTTCCTCTGGGGCCAACGTCCTGACTTTC. This sequence encodes CASSDAASSGANVLTF.

This sequence joins TRBV12-3 or TRBV12-4 and TRBJ1-2; D remains unclear. V lost 8 bases, J lost 1 base, and 17 bases lay in between. The CDR3 runs to 15 residues. This chain's CDR3 is CASGAPGEGNYGYTF. CDR3 nucleotide sequence: TGTGCCAGCGGCGCTCCCGGGGAGGGTAACTATGGCTACACCTTC.

This clonotype was recorded many times. The CDR3 loop reads CASSLAGGQGATEAFF. The CDR3 coding sequence is TGCGCCAGCAGCTTGGCCGGGGGACAGGGAGCGACTGAAGCTTTCTTT. The V gene is TRBV5-1, the J gene TRBJ1-1, with 9 bases identical to TRBD1. Unmatched junction bases numbered 8, after V lost 0 bases and J lost 5 bases. Germline CDR1 and CDR2: SGHRS and YFSETQ. The CDR3 is made up of 16 amino acids.

The chain recombines TRBV19 with TRBJ2-5, with D unresolved. The assigned J gene may be wrong: the sequence end matches TRBJ2-7 better. The CDR3 runs to 13 residues. The V gene's germline CDR1 is LNHDA and CDR2 SQIVND (reference sequence). CDR3 nucleotide sequence: TGTGCCAGTAGTATAAGGTTTCCCTACGAGCAGTACTTC. Translating it yields CASSIRFPYEQYF.

The gene calls are TRBV5-5 and TRBJ2-2; no firm D call. The germline V gene encodes CDR1 SGHKS and CDR2 YYEKEE (reference sequence). The CDR3 is 15 amino acids. V was clipped by 0 bases and J by 6 bases, with 12 bases between them. The chain's CDR3 is CASSLDPVVSGELFF. As DNA, the CDR3 is TGTGCCAGCAGCTTGGACCCAGTGGTTTCCGGGGAGCTGTTTTTT.

V and J are TRBV5-1 and TRBJ1-1, with a tentative D call TRBD1 (5 bases). Germline V gene sequence: CDR1 SGHRS, CDR2 YFSETQ. CDR3 length: 15 residues. Trimming took off 4 bases at V and 7 bases at J, with 20 bases between the two ends. The CDR3 here is CASSGGGGLVDEAFF. The CDR3 DNA is TGCGCCAGCAGCGGCGGCGGGGGGTTGGTGGATGAAGCTTTCTTT.

This clonotype was picked up a small number of times. The rearrangement uses TRBV29-1 and TRBJ2-1; the D call may be TRBD1 or TRBD2 (5 bases each). The CDR3 runs to 12 residues. V shed 6 bases and J shed 10 bases, with 16 bases lying between them. Germline V gene lookup returns CDR1 SQVTM and CDR2 ANQGSEA. The CDR3 sequence: CSVPMYGTEQFF. CDR3 in DNA: TGCAGCGTCCCAATGTATGGGACCGAGCAGTTCTTC.

This chain joins TRBV4-3 and TRBJ1-2, with a weak D call TRBD1 (5 bases). The ends were cut back, 0 bases at V and 5 bases at J, with 13 bases in the middle. Germline V gene lookup returns CDR1 LGHNA and CDR2 YSLEER. The CDR3 sequence is 15 residues long. The CDR3: CASSQDGGVGYGYTF. DNA of the CDR3: TGCGCCAGCAGCCAAGATGGGGGAGTCGGTTATGGCTACACCTTC.

The chain employs TRBV27 and TRBJ2-5, with D tentatively TRBD1 or TRBD2 (5 bases each). There are 16 residues in the CDR3. The germline CDR1 and CDR2 sequences are MNHEY and SMNVEV (reference sequence). V lost 5 bases, J lost 2 bases, and 18 bases lay in between. CDR3 amino acids: CASSTPGPPKQETQYF. The DNA of the CDR3 is TGTGCCAGCAGTACCCCGGGACCCCCTAAGCAAGAGACCCAGTACTTC.

This clonotype was counted at least ten times. The rearrangement uses TRBV29-1 and TRBJ2-7; a possible D gene is TRBD1 (5 bases). The V end was cut by 7 bases, the J end by 5 bases, with 15 bases between. The CDR3 is 12 amino acids. Germline CDR1 reads SQVTM; CDR2 reads ANQGSEA. CDR3 loop: CSAKSGIHEQYF. The CDR3 DNA sequence: TGCAGCGCCAAGTCAGGGATCCACGAGCAGTACTTC.

The J gene is TRBJ2-5, the V gene TRBV7-2; the match to TRBD2 covers 14 bases. The assigned J gene may be wrong: the sequence end matches TRBJ2-1 better. Per the germline V gene, CDR1 is SGHTA and CDR2 is FQGNSA. CDR3 length: 16 residues. CDR3 sequence: CASSLGLAGGDNEQFF. In DNA form, the CDR3 reads TGTGCCAGCAGCCTAGGACTAGCGGGGGGCGATAATGAGCAGTTCTTC.

This clonotype was picked up a small number of times. V gene TRBV28 combines with J gene TRBJ2-7; no clear D. Germline lookup yields CDR1 MDHEN and CDR2 SYDVKM. Trimming pared 3 bases from V and 4 bases from J, leaving 16 bases between. This CDR3 region has 15 residues. CDR3 sequence reads: CASSFTRHDSYEQYF. The CDR3 DNA sequence: TGTGCCAGCAGTTTCACAAGACATGACTCTTACGAGCAGTACTTC.

This clonotype was counted ten times or more. This chain links TRBV7-8 with TRBJ2-1, with TRBD2 as a possible D gene (5 bases). Germline V lookup: CDR1 SGHVS, CDR2 FQNEAQ. The V and J ends lost 4 bases and 9 bases respectively, with 22 bases between them. This CDR3 is 16 amino acids long. CDR3 nucleotides: TGTGCCAGCAGCTCCAGATGGCCTAGCCTCTGGGGTGAGCAGTTCTTC. As protein: CASSSRWPSLWGEQFF.

This clonotype was recorded a few times. J is TRBJ2-1 and V is TRBV7-2; possibly TRBD1 or TRBD2 for D (6 bases each). Per the germline V gene, CDR1 is SGHTA and CDR2 is FQGNSA. The CDR3 spans 15 residues. V gave up 1 base and J gave up 8 bases, with 15 bases separating them. CDR3 residues: CASSLVVGGGDEQFF. The CDR3 coding sequence is TGTGCCAGCAGCTTAGTAGTAGGGGGAGGCGATGAGCAGTTCTTC.